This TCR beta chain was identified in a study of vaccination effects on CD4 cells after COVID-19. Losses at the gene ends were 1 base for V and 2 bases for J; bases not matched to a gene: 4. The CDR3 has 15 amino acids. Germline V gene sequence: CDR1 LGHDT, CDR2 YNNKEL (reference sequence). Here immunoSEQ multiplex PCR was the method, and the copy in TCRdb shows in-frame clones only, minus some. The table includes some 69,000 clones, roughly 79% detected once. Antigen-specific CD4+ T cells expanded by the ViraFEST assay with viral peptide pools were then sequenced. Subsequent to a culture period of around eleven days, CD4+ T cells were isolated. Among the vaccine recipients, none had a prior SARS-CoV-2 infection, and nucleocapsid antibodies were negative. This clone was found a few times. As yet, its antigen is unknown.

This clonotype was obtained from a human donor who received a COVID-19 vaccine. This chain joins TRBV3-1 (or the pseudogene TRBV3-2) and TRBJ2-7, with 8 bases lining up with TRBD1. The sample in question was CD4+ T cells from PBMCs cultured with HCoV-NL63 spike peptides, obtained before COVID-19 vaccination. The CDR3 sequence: CASSQGQGLTYEQYV. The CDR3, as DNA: TGTGCCAGCAGCCAAGGACAGGGGTTGACCTACGAGCAGTACGTC.